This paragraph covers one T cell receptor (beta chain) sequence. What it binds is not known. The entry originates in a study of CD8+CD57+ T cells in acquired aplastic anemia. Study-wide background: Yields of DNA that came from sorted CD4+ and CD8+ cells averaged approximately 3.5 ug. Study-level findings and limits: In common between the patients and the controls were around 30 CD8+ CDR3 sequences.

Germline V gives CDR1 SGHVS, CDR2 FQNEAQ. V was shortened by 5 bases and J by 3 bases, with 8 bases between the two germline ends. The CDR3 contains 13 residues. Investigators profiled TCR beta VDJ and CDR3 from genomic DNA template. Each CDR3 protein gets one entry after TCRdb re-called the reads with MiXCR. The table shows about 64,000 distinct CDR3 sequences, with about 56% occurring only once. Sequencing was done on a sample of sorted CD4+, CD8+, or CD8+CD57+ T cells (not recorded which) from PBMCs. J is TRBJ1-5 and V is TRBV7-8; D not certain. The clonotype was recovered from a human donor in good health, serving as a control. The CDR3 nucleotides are TGTGCCAGCAGCCGAACCTACAATCAGCCCCAGCATTTT. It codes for CASSRTYNQPQHF.